These 28 T cell receptor beta chains came from one sample sequenced in a study of blood T cell repertoires in COVID-19. The assay was immunoSEQ multiplex PCR, and TCRdb's table has in-frame clones only and misses some. The sample carries tens of thousands of clones, 89% recorded once. Sequencing was carried out using peripheral blood. The receptors here all came from a man aged 60 to 69 with acute or convalescent COVID-19.

The V and J genes are TRBV3-1 (or the pseudogene TRBV3-2) and TRBJ2-3; D remains ambiguous. The CDR3 spans 14 residues. Germline values: CDR1 LGHDT, CDR2 YNNKEL (reference sequence). V was trimmed by 2 bases and J by 0 bases, leaving 6 bases between them. CDR3 sequence: CASSQSFSTDTQYF. CDR3 coding DNA: TGTGCCAGCAGCCAATCTTTTAGCACAGATACGCAGTATTTT.

The chain combines TRBV12-3 or TRBV12-4 with TRBJ1-2, with D unclear. This CDR3 spans 13 amino acids. V was pared by 4 bases and J by 0 bases, with 6 bases between. The CDR3 loop reads CASSSRANYGYTF. CDR3 nucleotide sequence: TGTGCCAGCAGTTCCCGCGCTAACTATGGCTACACCTTC.

The chain couples TRBV2 to TRBJ2-1; 10 bases align to TRBD2. With 8 bases clipped from V and 4 bases from J, the junction kept 11 bases outside the gene matches. Germline-derived CDR1 and CDR2 are SNHLY and FYNNEI. This CDR3 spans 16 amino acids. CDR3 sequence reads: CASEPRLAGGYNEQFF. The CDR3 nucleotides read TGTGCCAGCGAGCCGCGCTTAGCGGGGGGTTACAATGAGCAGTTCTTC. Using reference TRBV2 and TRBJ2-1 for the parts outside the CDR3, the full variable domain is EPEVTQTPSHQVTQMGQEVILRCVPISNHLYFYWYRQILGQKVEFLVSFYNNEISEKSEIFDDQFSVERPDGSNFTLKIRSTKLEDSAMYFCASEPRLAGGYNEQFFGPGTRLTVL.

The J gene is TRBJ1-3, the V gene TRBV10-1, with a possible D match to TRBD1 (5 bases). Trimming removed 7 bases at V and 0 bases at J, with 16 bases between. The CDR3 runs to 16 residues. Germline assignment: CDR1 WNHNN and CDR2 SYGVQD (reference sequence). The CDR3 DNA sequence: TGCGCCAGCACCCAGGGACTCGGTGGCTCTGGAAACACCATATATTTT. Translation gives CASTQGLGGSGNTIYF.

This clone has only a few counts. V is TRBV7-2 and J is TRBJ2-4, with TRBD1 matching over 10 bases. Germline trimming cut 1 base from V and 3 bases from J; bases unmatched to any gene: 3. Germline values: CDR1 SGHTA, CDR2 FQGNSA. CDR3 length: 16 residues. CDR3 DNA: TGTGCCAGCAGCTTAGGAGGGACAGGGGTCAAAAACATTCAGTACTTC. It codes for CASSLGGTGVKNIQYF.

The chain combines TRBV19 with TRBJ1-1, with 8 bases identical to TRBD1. Trimming at V came to 1 base and at J to 4 bases, leaving 5 bases not matched to a gene. The CDR3 is 15 residues long. Per germline, CDR1 LNHDA and CDR2 SQIVND (reference sequence). CDR3 region: CASSIVNRGITEAFF. CDR3 DNA sequence: TGTGCCAGTAGTATAGTGAACAGGGGGATCACTGAAGCTTTCTTT. Filled out from reference TRBV19 and TRBJ1-1, the complete variable domain reads DGGITQSPKYLFRKEGQNVTLSCEQNLNHDAMYWYRQDPGQGLRLIYYSQIVNDFQKGDIAEGYSVSREKKESFPLTVTSAQKNPTAFYLCASSIVNRGITEAFFGQGTRLTVV.

V usage is TRBV29-1 and J usage is TRBJ2-7; 7 bases align to TRBD1. This CDR3 spans 13 amino acids. The germline gives CDR1 SQVTM, CDR2 ANQGSEA. Losses at the gene ends were 3 bases for V and 6 bases for J; bases not matched to a gene: 8. The CDR3 nucleotides are TGCAGCGTTGATATTGACAGGGAAGGCGAGCAGTACTTC. This gives the protein CSVDIDREGEQYF.

The gene calls are TRBV7-3 and TRBJ2-2, with TRBD1 matching 12 bases. CDR1 SGHTA and CDR2 FQGTGA come from the germline V gene. Unmatched junction bases numbered 0, after V lost 3 bases and J lost 4 bases. The CDR3 is 15 amino acids. This CDR3 reads CASSLGQGATGELFF. The CDR3 nucleotides read TGTGCCAGCAGCTTGGGACAGGGGGCCACCGGGGAGCTGTTTTTT.

This chain links TRBV11-2 with TRBJ1-1; the match to TRBD1 covers 8 bases. CDR1 SGHAT and CDR2 FQNNGV come from the germline V gene. The CDR3 covers 14 residues. Trimming removed 2 bases from V and 6 bases from J; junction bases left unmatched: 5. CDR3 region: CASSLRTGLSEAFF. In DNA form, the CDR3 reads TGTGCCAGCAGCTTAAGGACAGGGCTTTCTGAAGCTTTCTTT.

V and J are TRBV9 and TRBJ1-5; D remains ambiguous. Germline V gives CDR1 SGDLS, CDR2 YYNGEE. CDR3 length: 15 amino acids. V lost 2 bases, J lost 0 bases, and 9 bases lay in between. The CDR3 loop is CASSVGRASNQPQHF. CDR3 sequence (DNA): TGTGCCAGCAGCGTCGGGCGGGCTAGCAATCAGCCCCAGCATTTT.

As regards this clone: Other DNA sequences in this sample translate to the same CDR3. The chain links TRBV19 to TRBJ1-1; D is perhaps TRBD1 (5 bases). V gave up 3 bases and J gave up 1 base, with 6 bases separating them. There are 13 residues in the CDR3. The germline gives CDR1 LNHDA, CDR2 SQIVND (reference sequence). CDR3 sequence: CASSIQGNTEAFF. The CDR3 bases are TGTGCCAGTAGTATTCAGGGGAACACTGAAGCTTTCTTT.

The rearrangement links TRBV10-2 to TRBJ1-6, with 7 positions matching TRBD1. The ends lost 4 bases at V and 3 bases at J; junction bases unmatched: 0. Germline V lookup: CDR1 WSHSY, CDR2 SAAADI. The CDR3 loop spans 14 amino acids. This chain's CDR3 is CASSGQGYNSPLHF. DNA of the CDR3: TGCGCCAGCAGTGGACAGGGCTATAATTCACCCCTCCACTTT.

The rearrangement uses TRBV10-3 and TRBJ1-2, with 8 bases fitting TRBD1. This CDR3 has 13 residues. Germline V lookup: CDR1 ENHRY, CDR2 SYGVKD. After removal of 7 bases from V and 8 bases from J, the junction contained 9 bases not matched to a gene. The CDR3 is CAITMDRESGYTF. CDR3 sequence (DNA): TGTGCCATCACCATGGACAGGGAAAGCGGCTACACCTTC.

The chain recombines TRBV5-1 with TRBJ1-1, with unresolved D. V dropped 0 bases and J dropped 0 bases, with 3 bases sitting between them. CDR1 is SGHRS, CDR2 YFSETQ, per germline. The CDR3 is made up of 13 amino acids. Written as DNA, the CDR3 is TGCGCCAGCAGCTTGGGGCTGAACACTGAAGCTTTCTTT. Residues: CASSLGLNTEAFF.

This chain uses TRBV18 with TRBJ1-2, with 7 nucleotides matching TRBD1. The V gene's germline CDR1 is KGHSH and CDR2 LQKENI. V gave up 3 bases and J gave up 4 bases; unmatched junction bases: 5. There are 14 residues in the CDR3. The CDR3 is CASSPGTDIYGYTF. Here the CDR3 DNA reads TGTGCCAGCTCACCCGGGACAGATATCTATGGCTACACCTTC.

V and J are TRBV10-3 and TRBJ2-1; 10 positions match TRBD2. Germline-derived CDR1 and CDR2 are ENHRY and SYGVKD. V dropped 8 bases and J dropped 5; count of bases not matched to a gene: 9. The CDR3 has 15 amino acids. Here the CDR3 DNA reads TGTGCCATCCTAGCGGGGCTAGCGGGGGACAATGAGCAGTTCTTC. As protein: CAILAGLAGDNEQFF.

This clone was found once. The V call is TRBV27, the J call TRBJ1-5; possible D gene TRBD1, 5 bases. Germline CDR1 and CDR2: MNHEY and SMNVEV (reference sequence). Trimming cost V 6 bases and J 7 bases, with 22 bases left between them. The CDR3 is made up of 16 amino acids. CDR3 region: CASSEAPGRDGQPQHF. The CDR3 coding sequence is TGTGCCAGCAGCGAGGCCCCGGGGAGGGACGGCCAGCCCCAGCATTTT.

This sequence joins TRBV2 and TRBJ2-3; 9 positions agree with TRBD2. The trim removed 6 bases at V and 3 bases at J, leaving 4 bases unmatched. This CDR3 is built from 14 residues. Germline loops: CDR1 SNHLY, CDR2 FYNNEI. CDR3 protein: CASSILAGTDTQYF. The CDR3 DNA sequence: TGTGCCAGCAGCATCCTAGCGGGGACAGATACGCAGTATTTT.

This clone has more than one count but fewer than ten. CDR3 loop: CASSLAGQGWRYTF. The CDR3 DNA reads as TGTGCCAGCAGCTTAGCGGGGCAGGGTTGGCGGTACACCTTC. This chain joins TRBV7-9 and TRBJ1-2; TRBD1 is a possible D gene (5 bases). The CDR3 consists of 14 residues. Germline CDR1 and CDR2: SEHNR and FQNEAQ (reference sequence). V lost 0 bases to trimming and J lost 11 bases, with 16 bases between them.

V is TRBV7-2 and J is TRBJ1-2; no clear D gene. Germline V lookup: CDR1 SGHTA, CDR2 FQGNSA. V lost 3 bases, J lost 5 bases, and 10 bases lay in between. The CDR3 has 13 residues. CDR3 bases: TGTGCCAGCAGCTTGGGGAGCGGATATGGCTACACCTTC. This gives the protein CASSLGSGYGYTF. Filled out from reference TRBV7-2 and TRBJ1-2, the complete variable domain reads GAGVSQSPSNKVTEKGKDVELRCDPISGHTALYWYRQSLGQGLEFLIYFQGNSAPDKSGLPSDRFSAERTGGSVSTLTIQRTQQEDSAVYLCASSLGSGYGYTFGSGTRLTVV.

This clone has just one count. The CDR3 reads CASSSGQGANYGYTF. Written as DNA, the CDR3 is TGCGCCAGCAGCTCGGGACAGGGGGCGAACTATGGCTACACCTTC. The V gene is TRBV5-1, the J gene TRBJ1-2; TRBD1 agrees at 12 bases. The CDR3 has 15 residues. The V gene's germline CDR1 is SGHRS and CDR2 YFSETQ. Losses at the gene ends were 3 bases for V and 2 bases for J; bases not matched to a gene: 2.

V gene TRBV29-1 combines with J gene TRBJ1-2, with D hard to call. This CDR3 is built from 11 residues. V dropped 7 bases and J dropped 4 bases, with 10 bases sitting between them. Germline V gene data show CDR1 as SQVTM and CDR2 as ANQGSEA. The CDR3: CSAQASYGYTF. The CDR3 DNA reads as TGCAGCGCCCAGGCCAGCTATGGCTACACCTTC.

This chain connects TRBV25-1 to TRBJ1-1; 7 nucleotides line up with TRBD1. V dropped 4 bases and J dropped 7; count of bases not matched to a gene: 12. The CDR3 loop spans 15 amino acids. Germline CDR1 reads MGHDK; CDR2 reads SYGVNS. The CDR3 DNA sequence: TGTGCCAGCAGTGCGACCGGGACAGTGGTTTATGAAGCTTTCTTT. Amino acid sequence: CASSATGTVVYEAFF. The whole variable domain, filled in from reference TRBV25-1 and TRBJ1-1, reads EADIYQTPRYLVIGTGKKITLECSQTMGHDKMYWYQQDPGMELHLIHYSYGVNSTEKGDLSSESTVSRIRTEHFPLTLESARPSHTSQYLCASSATGTVVYEAFFGQGTRLTVV.

This clone was counted only a few times. The chain combines TRBV19 with TRBJ2-7, with 7 bases fitting TRBD1. V was clipped by 5 bases and J by 5 bases; unmatched bases: 15. CDR1 and CDR2 from the germline V gene are LNHDA and SQIVND (reference sequence). CDR3 size: 16 residues. The CDR3 sequence: CASSLTNRDSRDEQYF. The CDR3 region has the DNA TGTGCCAGTAGTCTAACGAACCGGGACAGTCGCGACGAGCAGTACTTC. The complete variable domain, with remaining parts taken from reference TRBV19 and TRBJ2-7, reads DGGITQSPKYLFRKEGQNVTLSCEQNLNHDAMYWYRQDPGQGLRLIYYSQIVNDFQKGDIAEGYSVSREKKESFPLTVTSAQKNPTAFYLCASSLTNRDSRDEQYFGPGTRLTVT.

The chain combines TRBV11-2 with TRBJ2-7, with 8 nucleotides matching TRBD1. There are 15 residues in the CDR3. Per the germline V gene, CDR1 is SGHAT and CDR2 is FQNNGV. J was trimmed by 1 base and V by 1 base; bases with no gene match: 3. As DNA, the CDR3 is TGTGCCAGCAGCTTAGGCGGACAGGGTTCCTACGAGCAGTACTTC. As protein: CASSLGGQGSYEQYF.

The chain joins TRBV10-3 to TRBJ2-7; 11 nucleotides align to TRBD1. The germline gives CDR1 ENHRY, CDR2 SYGVKD. This CDR3 spans 16 amino acids. The trim removed 2 bases at V and 6 bases at J, leaving 9 bases unmatched. DNA for the CDR3: TGTGCCATCAGTGAGCCTCGGACAGGGGGCGCGGGCGAGCAGTACTTC. It specifies CAISEPRTGGAGEQYF.

The genes are TRBV6-2 or TRBV6-3 and TRBJ2-3, with 11 bases fitting TRBD2. Germline V CDR1 and CDR2: MNHEY, SVGEGT. The CDR3 consists of 18 residues. V trimming: 4 bases; J trimming: 4 bases; junction bases outside the gene matches: 13. CDR3: CASSSDSGTSGIADTQYF. CDR3 nucleotide sequence: TGTGCCAGCAGTTCCGACTCCGGGACTAGCGGTATCGCAGATACGCAGTATTTT.

The chain carries TRBV14 and TRBJ2-7, with 7 bases identical to TRBD2. CDR1 and CDR2 from the germline V gene are SGHDN and FVKESK. V lost 6 bases and J lost 6; bases outside the gene matches: 8. The CDR3 consists of 13 residues. The CDR3 DNA reads TGTGCCAGCAGACCCGGCGGGGGAGGCGAGCAGTACTTC. Its translation is CASRPGGGGEQYF.